A selection of T cell receptor beta chains follows, all from one sample in a study of PD-1 blockade in classical Hodgkin lymphoma. Profiling relied on immunoSEQ multiplex PCR, and the TCRdb table lists in-frame clones only, not all of them. The sample has tens of thousands of clones; approximately 90% are singletons. The material sequenced was peripheral blood mononuclear cells (PBMCs), taken before the fourth cycle of nivolumab. The receptors come from a human donor with classical Hodgkin lymphoma. Both conserved end residues are part of each CDR3. Only part of the rows carry a size: once, few, many, or a class if the clone is expanded.

size	V	CDR3
-	TRBV4-1	CASSQDLGAYEQYF
-	TRBV7-9	CASSFRDEQYF
-	TRBV6-5	CASSSRDAPTPDTQYF
-	TRBV14	CASSHAYEQYF
-	TRBV9	CASSVEHTNYEQYF
-	TRBV11-1	CASSHGDYNEQFF
-	TRBV14	CASSQEGRAGNTIYF
-	TRBV7-8	CASSSIPAAGISNQPQHF
once	TRBV6-1	CATWGSGNTIYF
-	TRBV7-8	CASSSLMVGLSGTEAFF
-	TRBV9	CASSVSGQNEKLFF
-	TRBV2	CASSDKGAVTEAFF
-	TRBV9	CASSGDTAREKLFF
-	TRBV6-5	CASSYSSGGANEQFF
-	TRBV7-9	CASRLVQGVSTEAFF
-	TRBV4-3	CASSLNGQGGYNEQFF
-	TRBV27	CASSSRTGDFFFYGYTF
once	TRBV29-1	CSFSGGRGDYNYGYTF
few	TRBV20-1	CSARGTEAFF
-	TRBV25-1	CASSELWAENTEAFF
-	TRBV6-5	CASSYSLAGGREQYF
-	TRBV11-2	CASSLERTVFTTNEKLFF